One and the same sample provided the 13 T cell receptor beta chains below, sequenced in a study of kidney transplant recipient with SARS-CoV-2 infection. Using its own MiXCR run on the reads, TCRdb lists one record per CDR3 protein. The sample holds under 250,000 distinct CDR3 sequences, 29% seen once. The specimen comprised a blood sample, sampled at baseline and on approximately day 120 from a kidney transplant recipient. Source of these receptors: a young adult male patient who had COVID-19 and was a kidney transplant recipient. Some T cells may arise from the graft donor.

This clonotype has ten or more counts. One junction end disagrees with the germline gene, perhaps due to a read error. The chain combines TRBV7-2 with TRBJ2-7; possible D gene TRBD2, 5 bases. CDR3 length equals 14 residues. Germline lookup yields CDR1 SGHTA and CDR2 FQGNSA. CDR3 region: CASSLREFLYEQYF. Written as DNA, the CDR3 is TGTGCTAGCAGCTTAAGGGAGTTCCTCTACGAGCAGTACTTC.

This clonotype was picked up many times. This rearrangement joins TRBV5-4 to TRBJ2-7; a weak D match, TRBD2 (6 bases). The CDR3 consists of 17 residues. Germline V gene sequence: CDR1 SGHNT, CDR2 YYREEE (reference sequence). Trimming stripped 0 bases from V and 0 bases from J, with 16 bases between. CDR3 sequence (DNA): TGTGCCAGCAGCTTGGGGTCGGGCAGCGGGCTCTCCTACGAGCAGTACTTC. Translated, it gives CASSLGSGSGLSYEQYF. Together with reference TRBV5-4 and TRBJ2-7, the CDR3 gives the full variable domain: ETGVTQSPTHLIKTRGQQVTLRCSSQSGHNTVSWYQQALGQGPQFIFQYYREEENGRGNFPPRFSGLQFPNYSSELNVNALELDDSALYLCASSLGSGSGLSYEQYFGPGTRLTVT.

This clonotype was seen ten or more times. The chain couples TRBV28 to TRBJ1-2, with 7 nucleotides matching TRBD1. Trimming at V came to 5 bases and at J to 4 bases, leaving 13 bases not matched to a gene. Germline V gene lookup returns CDR1 MDHEN and CDR2 SYDVKM. CDR3 length: 16 residues. The CDR3 DNA sequence: TGTGCCAGCAGTCAAGTACAGGGGCCAGGGGGCTATGGCTACACCTTC. This gives the protein CASSQVQGPGGYGYTF.

This clonotype showed up many times. The V gene is TRBV7-9, the J gene TRBJ1-1, with unresolved D. The ends were cut back, 4 bases at V and 0 bases at J, with 6 bases in the middle. CDR1 and CDR2 from the germline V gene are SEHNR and FQNEAQ (reference sequence). This CDR3 comprises 13 residues. The CDR3 DNA reads as TGTGCCAGCAGCTCCTTATTGAACACTGAAGCTTTCTTT. Protein: CASSSLLNTEAFF.

This rearrangement joins TRBV20-1 to TRBJ1-2; D gene unclear. From germline, CDR1 is DFQATT and CDR2 SNEGSKA (reference sequence). Trimming removed 5 bases from V and 4 bases from J, with 23 bases in between. The CDR3 is made up of 16 amino acids. CDR3 nucleotides: TGCAGTGCTGACTGTGTGCTGTTTCGAAAGGCCTATGGCTACACCTTC. Translated, it gives CSADCVLFRKAYGYTF.

This clonotype appeared many times. J is TRBJ1-6 and V is TRBV5-1; 7 nucleotides agree with TRBD1. The CDR3 is 15 amino acids. CDR1 is SGHRS and CDR2 is YFSETQ in the germline V gene. With 0 bases clipped from V and 8 bases from J, the junction kept 5 bases outside the gene matches. CDR3 amino acids: CASSLAPGGYSPLHF. For the CDR3, the DNA is TGCGCCAGCAGCTTGGCCCCAGGGGGGTATTCACCCCTCCACTTT.

This clonotype was seen many times. The chain links TRBV12-3 or TRBV12-4 to TRBJ2-1; 11 positions agree with TRBD1. This CDR3 has 16 residues. V shed 6 bases, J shed 4 bases, and the junction held 8 bases outside the gene matches. The CDR3 reads CASSTDGTGGYNEQFF. In DNA, the CDR3 is TGTGCCAGCAGCACCGACGGGACAGGGGGATACAATGAGCAGTTCTTC.

This clonotype was seen repeatedly, ten times or more. The chain has TRBV3-1 and TRBJ1-1; no definite D call. The CDR3 runs 17 residues. V lost 5 bases and J 4 bases, leaving 23 bases between the germline ends. From germline, CDR1 is LGHDT and CDR2 YNNKEL (reference sequence). The CDR3 bases are TGTGCCAGCAGCGTTCCTCTTCCCATTTCAATTCGCACTGAAGCTTTCTTT. Its translation is CASSVPLPISIRTEAFF.

Remarks on this clonotype: The CDR3 does not close with the conserved phenylalanine or tryptophan, likely indicating a read error. No DNA is shown, since the ends of the CDR3 on it are uncertain; the CDR3 is the one TCRdb lists. The CDR3 spells CASSHVTVQVLQQPRHS. J is TRBJ1-5 and V is TRBV3-1; TRBD1 is the table's D call and was not checked against the DNA. Germline values: CDR1 LGHDT, CDR2 YNNKEL (reference sequence). The CDR3 region is 17 residues in length, termini included.

In this sample, this clonotype turned up once. A read error is possible here, since a much larger clone lies one base away. The chain has TRBV6-5 and TRBJ2-4; D remains ambiguous. CDR3 length: 16 amino acids. From germline, CDR1 is MNHEY and CDR2 SVGAGI. CDR3 in DNA: TGTACCAGCAGAAGGTTACGACTTTCTAATCCCCTGGAGCAGTACTTC. Translation gives CTSRRLRLSNPLEQYF.

This clonotype was counted many times. This chain joins TRBV9 and TRBJ2-3; D is perhaps TRBD2 (5 bases). Germline V gene sequence: CDR1 SGDLS, CDR2 YYNGEE. V was clipped by 3 bases and J by 8 bases, with 19 bases between them. The CDR3 loop spans 15 amino acids. The CDR3 loop is CASSAGLPLWGTQYF. The CDR3 coding sequence is TGTGCCAGCAGCGCCGGACTTCCCCTCTGGGGTACGCAGTATTTT. Full variable domain (outside the CDR3, taken from reference TRBV9 and TRBJ2-3): DSGVTQTPKHLITATGQRVTLRCSPRSGDLSVYWYQQSLDQGLQFLIQYYNGEERAKGNILERFSAQQFPDLHSELNLSSLELGDSALYFCASSAGLPLWGTQYFGPGTRLTVL.

Remarks on this clonotype: It may be a read error: a sequence one base away is much more abundant. CDR3 sequence: CSAGILLFRKTYGYTF. CDR3 in DNA: TGCAGTGCTGGTATATTGCTGTTTCGAAAGACCTATGGCTACACCTTC. The gene calls are TRBV20-1 and TRBJ1-2, with D hard to call. With 5 bases removed from V and 4 bases from J, the gap between germline ends came to 23 bases. The CDR3 has 16 residues. CDR1 is DFQATT and CDR2 is SNEGSKA in the germline V gene (reference sequence).

This clonotype has a count of ten or more. This chain joins TRBV18 and TRBJ2-7, with 9 bases matching TRBD2. This CDR3 comprises 14 residues. Germline CDR1 and CDR2: KGHSH and LQKENI. Trimming at V came to 3 bases and at J to 3 bases, leaving 3 bases not matched to a gene. The CDR3 DNA is TGTGCCAGCTCACCGACTAGCGGAAACTACGAGCAGTACTTC. As protein: CASSPTSGNYEQYF.